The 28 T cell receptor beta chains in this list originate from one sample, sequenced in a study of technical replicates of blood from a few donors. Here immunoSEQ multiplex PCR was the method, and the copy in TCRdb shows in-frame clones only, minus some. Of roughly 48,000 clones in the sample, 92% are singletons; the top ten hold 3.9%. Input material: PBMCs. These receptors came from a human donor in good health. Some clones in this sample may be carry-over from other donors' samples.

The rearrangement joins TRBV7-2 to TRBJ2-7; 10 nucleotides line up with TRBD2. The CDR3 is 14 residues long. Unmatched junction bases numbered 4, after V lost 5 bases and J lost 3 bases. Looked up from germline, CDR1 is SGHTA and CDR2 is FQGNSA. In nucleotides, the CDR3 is TGTGCCAGCAGCCAGGGACTAGCGTACTACGAGCAGTACTTC. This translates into CASSQGLAYYEQYF. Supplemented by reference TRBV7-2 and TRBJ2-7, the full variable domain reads GAGVSQSPSNKVTEKGKDVELRCDPISGHTALYWYRQSLGQGLEFLIYFQGNSAPDKSGLPSDRFSAERTGGSVSTLTIQRTQQEDSAVYLCASSQGLAYYEQYFGPGTRLTVT.

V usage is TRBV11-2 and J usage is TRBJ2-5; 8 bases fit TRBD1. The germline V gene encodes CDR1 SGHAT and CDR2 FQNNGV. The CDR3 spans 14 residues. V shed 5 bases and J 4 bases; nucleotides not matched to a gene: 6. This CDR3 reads CASSRDRGRETQYF. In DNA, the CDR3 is TGTGCCAGCAGCAGAGACAGGGGCAGAGAGACCCAGTACTTC. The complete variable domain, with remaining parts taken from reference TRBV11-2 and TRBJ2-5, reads EAGVAQSPRYKIIEKRQSVAFWCNPISGHATLYWYQQILGQGPKLLIQFQNNGVVDDSQLPKDRFSAERLKGVDSTLKIQPAKLEDSAVYLCASSRDRGRETQYFGPGTRLLVL.

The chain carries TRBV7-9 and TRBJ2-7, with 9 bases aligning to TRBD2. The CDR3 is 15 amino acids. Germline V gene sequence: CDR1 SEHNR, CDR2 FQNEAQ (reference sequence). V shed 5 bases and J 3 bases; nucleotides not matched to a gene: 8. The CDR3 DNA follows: TGTGCCAGCAGCACGGGACTAGCTGCACACTACGAGCAGTACTTC. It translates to CASSTGLAAHYEQYF.

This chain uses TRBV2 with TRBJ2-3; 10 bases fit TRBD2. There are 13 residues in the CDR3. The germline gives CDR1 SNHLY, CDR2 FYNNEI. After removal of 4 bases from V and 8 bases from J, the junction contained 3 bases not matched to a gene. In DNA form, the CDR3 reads TGTGCCAGCAGTGTGAGCGGGGGGGCTACGCAGTATTTT. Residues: CASSVSGGATQYF.

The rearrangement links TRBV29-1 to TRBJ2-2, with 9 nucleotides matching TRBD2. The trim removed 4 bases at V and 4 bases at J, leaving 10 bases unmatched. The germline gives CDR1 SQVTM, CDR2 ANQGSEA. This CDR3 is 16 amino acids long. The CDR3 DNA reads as TGCAGCGTTGCTGGTAGCGGGGGCACCCTCACCGGGGAGCTGTTTTTT. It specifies CSVAGSGGTLTGELFF.

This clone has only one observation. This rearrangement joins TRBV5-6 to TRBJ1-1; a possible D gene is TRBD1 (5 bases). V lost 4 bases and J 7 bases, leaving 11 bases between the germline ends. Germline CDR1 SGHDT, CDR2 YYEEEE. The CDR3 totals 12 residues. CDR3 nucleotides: TGTGCCAGCAGCAGAAACAGGCTTGAAGCTTTCTTT. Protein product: CASSRNRLEAFF. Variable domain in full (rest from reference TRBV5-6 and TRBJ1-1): DAGVTQSPTHLIKTRGQQVTLRCSPKSGHDTVSWYQQALGQGPQFIFQYYEEEERQRGNFPDRFSGHQFPNYSSELNVNALLLGDSALYLCASSRNRLEAFFGQGTRLTVV.

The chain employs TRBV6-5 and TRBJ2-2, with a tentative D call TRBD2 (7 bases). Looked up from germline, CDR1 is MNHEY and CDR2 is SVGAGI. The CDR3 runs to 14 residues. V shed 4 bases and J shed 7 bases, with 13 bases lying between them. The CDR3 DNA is TGTGCCAGCAGTTCGAGGGGGAGGGTCGGGGAGCTGTTTTTT. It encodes CASSSRGRVGELFF.

CDR3 nucleotides: TGTGCCAGCAGCGTAGCCACTAGCACAGATACGCAGTATTTT. Its protein is CASSVATSTDTQYF. This chain joins TRBV9 and TRBJ2-3; D unclear. The germline CDR1 and CDR2 sequences are SGDLS and YYNGEE. The CDR3 spans 14 residues. V lost 0 bases and J lost 0, with 5 bases in between.

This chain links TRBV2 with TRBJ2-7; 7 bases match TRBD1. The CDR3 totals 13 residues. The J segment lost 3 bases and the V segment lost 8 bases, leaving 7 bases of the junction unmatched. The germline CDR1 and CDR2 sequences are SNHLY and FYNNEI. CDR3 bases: TGTGCCAGCGGGGGACAGTTTGACTACGAGCAGTACTTC. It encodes CASGGQFDYEQYF.

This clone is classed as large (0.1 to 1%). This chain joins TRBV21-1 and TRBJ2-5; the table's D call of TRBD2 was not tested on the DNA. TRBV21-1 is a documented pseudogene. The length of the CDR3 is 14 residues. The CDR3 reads CATLGGADKETQYF. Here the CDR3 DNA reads TGTGCCACCCTCGGAGGGGCCGATAAAGAGACCCAGTACTTC.

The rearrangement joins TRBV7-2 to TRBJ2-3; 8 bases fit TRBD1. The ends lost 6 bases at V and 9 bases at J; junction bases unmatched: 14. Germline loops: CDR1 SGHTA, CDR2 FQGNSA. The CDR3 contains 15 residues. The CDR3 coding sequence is TGTGCCAGCAGTCCTAACACCAGACAGGGGATGACGCAGTATTTT. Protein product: CASSPNTRQGMTQYF. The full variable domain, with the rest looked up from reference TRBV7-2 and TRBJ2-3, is GAGVSQSPSNKVTEKGKDVELRCDPISGHTALYWYRQSLGQGLEFLIYFQGNSAPDKSGLPSDRFSAERTGGSVSTLTIQRTQQEDSAVYLCASSPNTRQGMTQYFGPGTRLTVL.

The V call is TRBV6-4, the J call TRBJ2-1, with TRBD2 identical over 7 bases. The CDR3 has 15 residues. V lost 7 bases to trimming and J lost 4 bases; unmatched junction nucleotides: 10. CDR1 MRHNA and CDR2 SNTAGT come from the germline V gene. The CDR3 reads CASIRGLADYNEQFF. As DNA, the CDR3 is TGTGCCAGCATTCGTGGGCTAGCGGATTACAATGAGCAGTTCTTC.

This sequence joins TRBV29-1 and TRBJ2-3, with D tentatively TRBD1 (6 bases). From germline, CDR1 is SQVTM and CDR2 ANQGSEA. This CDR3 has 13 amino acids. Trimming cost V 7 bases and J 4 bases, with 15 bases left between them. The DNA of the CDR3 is TGCAGCGGAAATCCGGCAGGGGCAGATACGCAGTATTTT. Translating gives CSGNPAGADTQYF.

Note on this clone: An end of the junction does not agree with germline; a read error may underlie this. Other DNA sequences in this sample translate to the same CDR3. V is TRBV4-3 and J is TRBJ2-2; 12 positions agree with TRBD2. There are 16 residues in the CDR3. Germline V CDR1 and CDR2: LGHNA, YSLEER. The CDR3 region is CASSPTSGSGTGELFF. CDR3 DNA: TGCGCCAGTAGCCCGACTAGCGGGAGTGGGACCGGGGAGCTGTTTTTT.

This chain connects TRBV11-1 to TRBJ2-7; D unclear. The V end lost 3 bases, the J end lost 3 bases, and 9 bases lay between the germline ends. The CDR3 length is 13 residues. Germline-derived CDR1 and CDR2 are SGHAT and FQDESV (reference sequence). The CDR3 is CASSFGPGYEQYF. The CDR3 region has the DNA TGTGCCAGCAGCTTTGGCCCGGGCTACGAGCAGTACTTC.

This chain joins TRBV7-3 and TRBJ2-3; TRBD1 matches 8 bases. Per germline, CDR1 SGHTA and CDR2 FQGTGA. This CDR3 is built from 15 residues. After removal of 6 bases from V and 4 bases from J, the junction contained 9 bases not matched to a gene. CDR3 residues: CASRQGQGWADTQYF. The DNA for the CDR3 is TGTGCCAGCAGGCAAGGACAGGGATGGGCAGATACGCAGTATTTT.

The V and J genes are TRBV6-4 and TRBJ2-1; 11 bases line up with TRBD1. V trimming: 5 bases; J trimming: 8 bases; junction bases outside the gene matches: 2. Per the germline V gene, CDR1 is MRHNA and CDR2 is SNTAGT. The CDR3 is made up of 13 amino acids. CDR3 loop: CASSRDRGDEQFF. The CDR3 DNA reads TGTGCCAGCAGTAGGGACAGGGGGGATGAGCAGTTCTTC.

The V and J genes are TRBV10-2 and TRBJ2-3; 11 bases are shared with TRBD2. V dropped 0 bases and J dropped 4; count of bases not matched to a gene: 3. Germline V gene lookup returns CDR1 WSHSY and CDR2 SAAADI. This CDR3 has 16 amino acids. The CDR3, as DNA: TGCGCCAGCAGTGAGTCCACTAGCGGGGGACCAGATACGCAGTATTTT. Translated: CASSESTSGGPDTQYF.

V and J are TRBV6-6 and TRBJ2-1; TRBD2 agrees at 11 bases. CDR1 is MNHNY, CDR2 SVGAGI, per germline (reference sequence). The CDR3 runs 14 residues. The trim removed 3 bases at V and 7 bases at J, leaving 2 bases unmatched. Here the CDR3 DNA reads TGTGCCAGCAGTTATGGACTAGCGGGTAATGAGCAGTTCTTC. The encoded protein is CASSYGLAGNEQFF.

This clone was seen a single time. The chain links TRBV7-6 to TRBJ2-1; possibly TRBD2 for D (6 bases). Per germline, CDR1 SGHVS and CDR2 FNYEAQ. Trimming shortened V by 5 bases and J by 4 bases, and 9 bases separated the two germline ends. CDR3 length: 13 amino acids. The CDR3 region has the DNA TGTGCCAGCAGCCCCGGGAGTTACAATGAGCAGTTCTTC. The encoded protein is CASSPGSYNEQFF. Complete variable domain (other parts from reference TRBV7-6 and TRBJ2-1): GAGVSQSPRYKVTKRGQDVALRCDPISGHVSLYWYRQALGQGPEFLTYFNYEAQQDKSGLPNDRFSAERPEGSISTLTIQRTEQRDSAMYRCASSPGSYNEQFFGPGTRLTVL.

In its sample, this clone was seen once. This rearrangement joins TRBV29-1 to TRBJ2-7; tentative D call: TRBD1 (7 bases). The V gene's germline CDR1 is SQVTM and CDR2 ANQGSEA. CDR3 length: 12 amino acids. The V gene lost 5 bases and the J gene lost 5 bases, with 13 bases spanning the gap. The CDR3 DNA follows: TGCAGCGTTTCGCCAGGGGGGAACGAGCAGTACTTC. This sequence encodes CSVSPGGNEQYF.

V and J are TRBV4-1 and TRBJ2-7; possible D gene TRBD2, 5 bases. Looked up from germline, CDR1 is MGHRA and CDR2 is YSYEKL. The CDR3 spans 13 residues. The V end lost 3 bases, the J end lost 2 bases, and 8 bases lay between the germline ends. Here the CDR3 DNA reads TGCGCCAGCAGCCATCCGGGGACCTACGAGCAGTACTTC. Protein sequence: CASSHPGTYEQYF.

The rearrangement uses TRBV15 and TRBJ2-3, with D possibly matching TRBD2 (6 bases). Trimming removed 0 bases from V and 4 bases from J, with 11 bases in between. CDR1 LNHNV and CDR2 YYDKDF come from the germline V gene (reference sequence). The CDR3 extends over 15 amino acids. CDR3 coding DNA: TGTGCCACCAGCAGAGAGAAGGAGGGCGCAGATACGCAGTATTTT. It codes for CATSREKEGADTQYF.

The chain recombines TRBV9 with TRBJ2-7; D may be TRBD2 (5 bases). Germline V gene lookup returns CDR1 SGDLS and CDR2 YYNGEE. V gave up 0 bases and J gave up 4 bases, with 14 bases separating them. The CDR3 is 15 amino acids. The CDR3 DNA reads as TGTGCCAGCAGCGTAGCGGACGGGATAACTTACGAGCAGTACTTC. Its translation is CASSVADGITYEQYF.

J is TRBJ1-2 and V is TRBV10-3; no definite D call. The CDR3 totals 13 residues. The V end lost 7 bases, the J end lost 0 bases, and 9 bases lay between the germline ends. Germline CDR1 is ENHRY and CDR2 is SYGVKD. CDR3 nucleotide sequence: TGTGCCATCACCGAACAGTCTAACTATGGCTACACCTTC. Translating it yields CAITEQSNYGYTF.

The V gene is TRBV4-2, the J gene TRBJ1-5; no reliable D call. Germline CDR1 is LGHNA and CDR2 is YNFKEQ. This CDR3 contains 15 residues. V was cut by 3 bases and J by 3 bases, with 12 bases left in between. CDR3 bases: TGTGCCAGCAGCCATGATGACACCATCAATCAGCCCCAGCATTTT. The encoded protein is CASSHDDTINQPQHF.

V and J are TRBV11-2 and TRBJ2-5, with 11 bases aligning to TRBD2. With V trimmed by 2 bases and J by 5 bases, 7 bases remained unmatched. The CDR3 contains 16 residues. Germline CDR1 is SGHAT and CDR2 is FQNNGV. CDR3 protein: CASSLLSGGAGETQYF. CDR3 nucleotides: TGTGCCAGCAGCTTACTTAGCGGGGGGGCCGGGGAGACCCAGTACTTC.

CDR3: CASSLQGSSYEQYF. In nucleotides, the CDR3 is TGCGCCAGCAGCTTACAGGGGTCATCCTACGAGCAGTACTTC. The V call is TRBV5-1, the J call TRBJ2-7; 7 bases are shared with TRBD1. The CDR3 extends over 14 amino acids. Germline values: CDR1 SGHRS, CDR2 YFSETQ. Germline trimming cut 2 bases from V and 1 base from J; bases unmatched to any gene: 3.